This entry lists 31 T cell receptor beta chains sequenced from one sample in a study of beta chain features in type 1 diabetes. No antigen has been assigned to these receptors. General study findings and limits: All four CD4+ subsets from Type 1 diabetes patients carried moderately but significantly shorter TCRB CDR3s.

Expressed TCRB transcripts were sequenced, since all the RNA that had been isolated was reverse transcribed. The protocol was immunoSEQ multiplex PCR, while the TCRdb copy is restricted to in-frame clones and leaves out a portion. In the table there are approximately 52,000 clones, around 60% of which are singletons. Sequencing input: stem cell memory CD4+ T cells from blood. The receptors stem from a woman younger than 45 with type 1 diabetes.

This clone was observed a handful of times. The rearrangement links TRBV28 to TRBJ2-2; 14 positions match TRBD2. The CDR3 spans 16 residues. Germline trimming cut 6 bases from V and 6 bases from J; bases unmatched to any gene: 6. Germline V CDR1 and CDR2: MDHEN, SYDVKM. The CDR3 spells CASSTGGLAGAGELFF. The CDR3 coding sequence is TGTGCCAGCAGCACAGGGGGACTAGCGGGAGCCGGGGAGCTGTTTTTT.

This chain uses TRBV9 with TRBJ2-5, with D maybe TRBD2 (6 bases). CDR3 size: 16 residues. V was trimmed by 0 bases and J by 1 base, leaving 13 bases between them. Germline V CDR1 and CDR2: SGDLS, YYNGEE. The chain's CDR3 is CASSVAVGGLQETQYF. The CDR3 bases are TGTGCCAGCAGCGTAGCTGTGGGGGGTCTCCAAGAGACCCAGTACTTC.

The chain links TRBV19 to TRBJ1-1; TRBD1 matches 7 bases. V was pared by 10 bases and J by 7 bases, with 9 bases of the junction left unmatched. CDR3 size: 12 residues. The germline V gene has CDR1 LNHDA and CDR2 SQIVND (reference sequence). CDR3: CATGVWTGEAFF. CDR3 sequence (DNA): TGTGCCACGGGCGTCTGGACAGGTGAAGCTTTCTTT. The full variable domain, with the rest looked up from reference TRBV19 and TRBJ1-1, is DGGITQSPKYLFRKEGQNVTLSCEQNLNHDAMYWYRQDPGQGLRLIYYSQIVNDFQKGDIAEGYSVSREKKESFPLTVTSAQKNPTAFYLCATGVWTGEAFFGQGTRLTVV.

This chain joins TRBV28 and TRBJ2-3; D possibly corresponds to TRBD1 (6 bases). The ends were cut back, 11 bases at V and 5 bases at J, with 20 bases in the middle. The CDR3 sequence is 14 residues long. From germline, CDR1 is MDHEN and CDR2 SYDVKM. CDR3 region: CAAVGPTGIDTQYF. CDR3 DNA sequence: TGTGCCGCCGTCGGGCCGACAGGCATAGATACGCAGTATTTT.

CDR3 DNA sequence: TGTGCCAGCAGCTTAGATTCCCGGTACAATGAGCAGTTCTTC. Its protein product is CASSLDSRYNEQFF. The chain employs TRBV11-3 and TRBJ2-1, with D unclear. The CDR3 runs to 14 residues. The germline V and J ends were trimmed by 0 bases and 4 bases, with 7 bases remaining between them. CDR1 is SGHNT and CDR2 is YENEEA in the germline V gene.

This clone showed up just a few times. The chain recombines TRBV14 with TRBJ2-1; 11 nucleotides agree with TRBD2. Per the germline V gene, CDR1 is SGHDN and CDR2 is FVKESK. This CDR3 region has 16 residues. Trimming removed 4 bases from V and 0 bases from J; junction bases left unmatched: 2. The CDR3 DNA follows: TGTGCCAGCAGCCGACTAGCGGGGAGCTCCTACAATGAGCAGTTCTTC. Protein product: CASSRLAGSSYNEQFF.

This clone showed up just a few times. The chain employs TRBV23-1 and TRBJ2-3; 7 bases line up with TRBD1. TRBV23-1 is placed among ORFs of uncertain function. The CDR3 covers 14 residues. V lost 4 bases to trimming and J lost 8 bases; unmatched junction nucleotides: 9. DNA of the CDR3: TGCGCCAGCAGTCCTACAGGGGATTGGGTTACGCAGTATTTT. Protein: CASSPTGDWVTQYF.

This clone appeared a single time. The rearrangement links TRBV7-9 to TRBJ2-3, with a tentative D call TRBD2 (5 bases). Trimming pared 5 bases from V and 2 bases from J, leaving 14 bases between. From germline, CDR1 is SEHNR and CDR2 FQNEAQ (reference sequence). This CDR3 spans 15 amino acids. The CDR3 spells CASSIGLTNTDTQYF. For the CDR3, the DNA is TGTGCCAGCAGCATTGGACTGACAAACACAGATACGCAGTATTTT.

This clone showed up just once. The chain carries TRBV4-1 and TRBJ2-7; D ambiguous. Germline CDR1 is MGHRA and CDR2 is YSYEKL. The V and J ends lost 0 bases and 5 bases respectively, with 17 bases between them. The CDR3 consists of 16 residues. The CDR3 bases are TGCGCCAGCAGCCAAGACGGCCCACCCGGTCGGGACGAGCAGTACTTC. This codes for CASSQDGPPGRDEQYF.

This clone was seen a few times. The CDR3 DNA is TGTGCCAGCAGTGGCCGGCCAGGGCCTGAAAAACTGTTTTTT. It is translated as CASSGRPGPEKLFF. The V call is TRBV2, the J call TRBJ1-4, with D possibly TRBD1 on 5 matching bases. The V gene lost 4 bases and the J gene lost 7 bases, with 13 bases spanning the gap. The CDR3 contains 14 residues. From germline, CDR1 is SNHLY and CDR2 FYNNEI.

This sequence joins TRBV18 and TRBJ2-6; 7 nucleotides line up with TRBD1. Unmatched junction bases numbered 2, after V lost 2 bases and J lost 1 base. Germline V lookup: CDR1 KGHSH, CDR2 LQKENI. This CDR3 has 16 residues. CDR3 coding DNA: TGTGCCAGCTCACCAGAGGGGGCTTCTGGGGCCAACGTCCTGACTTTC. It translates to CASSPEGASGANVLTF.

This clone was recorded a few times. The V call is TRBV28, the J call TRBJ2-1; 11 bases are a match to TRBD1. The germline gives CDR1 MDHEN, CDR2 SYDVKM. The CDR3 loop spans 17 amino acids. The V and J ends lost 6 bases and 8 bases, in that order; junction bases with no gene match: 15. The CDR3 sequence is CASRPVPGTGGKDEQFF. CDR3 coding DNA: TGTGCCAGCAGACCCGTTCCCGGGACAGGGGGGAAGGATGAGCAGTTCTTC.

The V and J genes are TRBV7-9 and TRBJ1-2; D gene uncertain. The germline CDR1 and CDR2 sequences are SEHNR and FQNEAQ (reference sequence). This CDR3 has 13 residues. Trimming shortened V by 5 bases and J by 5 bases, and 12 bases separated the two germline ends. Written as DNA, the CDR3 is TGTGCCAGCAGCGAACAGTCTTCTTATGGCTACACCTTC. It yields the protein CASSEQSSYGYTF. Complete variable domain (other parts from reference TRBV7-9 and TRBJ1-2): DTGVSQNPRHKITKRGQNVTFRCDPISEHNRLYWYRQTLGQGPEFLTYFQNEAQLEKSRLLSDRFSAERPKGSFSTLEIQRTEQGDSAMYLCASSEQSSYGYTFGSGTRLTVV.

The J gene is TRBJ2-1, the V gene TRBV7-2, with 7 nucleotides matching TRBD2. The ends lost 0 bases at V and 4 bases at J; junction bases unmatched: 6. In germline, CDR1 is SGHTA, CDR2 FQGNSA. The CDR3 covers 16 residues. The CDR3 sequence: CASSLAGSGTYNEQFF. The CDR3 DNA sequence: TGTGCCAGCAGCTTAGCGGGGAGCGGGACTTACAATGAGCAGTTCTTC.

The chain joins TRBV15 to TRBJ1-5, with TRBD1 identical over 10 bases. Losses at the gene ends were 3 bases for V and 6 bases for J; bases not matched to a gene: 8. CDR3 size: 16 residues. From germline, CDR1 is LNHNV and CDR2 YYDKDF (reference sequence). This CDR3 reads CATSRMGTGEGQPQHF. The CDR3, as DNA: TGTGCCACCAGCAGGATGGGGACAGGGGAAGGTCAGCCCCAGCATTTT.

CDR3 in amino acids: CSVGQGHQPQHF. In DNA form, the CDR3 reads TGCAGCGTTGGGCAGGGCCACCAGCCCCAGCATTTT. The J gene is TRBJ1-5, the V gene TRBV29-1; possible D gene TRBD1, 5 bases. The germline V gene encodes CDR1 SQVTM and CDR2 ANQGSEA. V lost 4 bases and J lost 7, with 11 bases in between. The length of the CDR3 is 12 residues.

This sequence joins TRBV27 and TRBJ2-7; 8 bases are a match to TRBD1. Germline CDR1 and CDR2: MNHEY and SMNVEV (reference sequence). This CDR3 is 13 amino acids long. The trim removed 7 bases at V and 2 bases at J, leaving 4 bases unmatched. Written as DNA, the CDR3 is TGTGCCAGCATGAGGACAGGGACCTACGAGCAGTACTTC. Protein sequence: CASMRTGTYEQYF.

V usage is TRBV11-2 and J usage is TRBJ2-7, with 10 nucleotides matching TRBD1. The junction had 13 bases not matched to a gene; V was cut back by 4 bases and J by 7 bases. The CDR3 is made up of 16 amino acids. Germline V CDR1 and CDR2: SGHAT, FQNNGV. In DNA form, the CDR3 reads TGTGCCAGCAGCTCCAACCTTGTGGGGACAGGGGTTGAGCAGTACTTC. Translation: CASSSNLVGTGVEQYF. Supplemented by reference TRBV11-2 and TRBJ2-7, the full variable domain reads EAGVAQSPRYKIIEKRQSVAFWCNPISGHATLYWYQQILGQGPKLLIQFQNNGVVDDSQLPKDRFSAERLKGVDSTLKIQPAKLEDSAVYLCASSSNLVGTGVEQYFGPGTRLTVT.

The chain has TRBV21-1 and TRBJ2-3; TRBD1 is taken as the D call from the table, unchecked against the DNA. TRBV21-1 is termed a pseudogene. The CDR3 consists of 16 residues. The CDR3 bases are TGTGCCAGCAGCAAAGAGGCCAGGGGTGGGACAGATACGCAGTATTTT. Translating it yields CASSKEARGGTDTQYF.

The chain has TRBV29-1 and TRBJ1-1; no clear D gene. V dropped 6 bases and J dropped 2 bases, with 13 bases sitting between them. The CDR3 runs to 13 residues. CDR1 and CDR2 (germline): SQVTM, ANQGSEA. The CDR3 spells CSVARGLNTEAFF. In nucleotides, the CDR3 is TGCAGCGTGGCACGCGGGTTAAACACTGAAGCTTTCTTT.

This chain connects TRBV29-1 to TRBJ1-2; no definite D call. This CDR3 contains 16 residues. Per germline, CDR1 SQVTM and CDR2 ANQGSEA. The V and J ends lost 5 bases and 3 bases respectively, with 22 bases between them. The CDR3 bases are TGCAGCGTTCTCACCCCCGTCGGGATGGGCGACTATGGCTACACCTTC. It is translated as CSVLTPVGMGDYGYTF.

CDR3: CASSEQAFSGNTIYF. DNA of the CDR3: TGTGCCAGCAGTGAACAGGCCTTCTCTGGAAACACCATATATTTT. The chain has TRBV6-1 and TRBJ1-3, with D unresolved. V was pared by 2 bases and J by 0 bases, with 8 bases between. The CDR3 loop spans 15 amino acids. Per germline, CDR1 MNHNS and CDR2 SASEGT.

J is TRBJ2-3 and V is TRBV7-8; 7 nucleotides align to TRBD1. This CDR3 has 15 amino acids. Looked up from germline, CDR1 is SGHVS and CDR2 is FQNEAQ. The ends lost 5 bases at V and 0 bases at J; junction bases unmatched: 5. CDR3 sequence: CASSPMGQSTDTQYF. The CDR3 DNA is TGTGCCAGCAGCCCCATGGGACAGAGCACAGATACGCAGTATTTT.

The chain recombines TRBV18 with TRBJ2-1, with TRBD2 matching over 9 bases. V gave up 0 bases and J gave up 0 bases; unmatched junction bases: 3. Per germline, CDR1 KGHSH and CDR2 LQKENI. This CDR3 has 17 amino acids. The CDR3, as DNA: TGTGCCAGCTCACCACCGGGTAGCGGGAGCTCCTACAATGAGCAGTTCTTC. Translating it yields CASSPPGSGSSYNEQFF.

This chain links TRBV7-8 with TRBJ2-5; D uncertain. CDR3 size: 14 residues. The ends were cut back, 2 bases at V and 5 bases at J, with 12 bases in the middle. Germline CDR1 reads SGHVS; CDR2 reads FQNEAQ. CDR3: CASSLSSRSETQYF. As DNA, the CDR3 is TGTGCCAGCAGCTTATCAAGCAGGTCCGAGACCCAGTACTTC.

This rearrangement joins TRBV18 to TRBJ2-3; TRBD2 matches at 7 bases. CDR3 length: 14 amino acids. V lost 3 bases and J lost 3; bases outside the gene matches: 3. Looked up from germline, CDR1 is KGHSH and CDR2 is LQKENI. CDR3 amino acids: CASSPSRETDTQYF. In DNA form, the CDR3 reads TGTGCCAGCTCACCCTCGCGGGAGACAGATACGCAGTATTTT.

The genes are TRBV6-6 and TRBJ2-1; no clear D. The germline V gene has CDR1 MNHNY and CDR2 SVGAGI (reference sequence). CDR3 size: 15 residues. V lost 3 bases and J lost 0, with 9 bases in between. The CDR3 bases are TGTGCCAGCAGTTATGTAGCTCCCTCCTACAATGAGCAGTTCTTC. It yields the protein CASSYVAPSYNEQFF.

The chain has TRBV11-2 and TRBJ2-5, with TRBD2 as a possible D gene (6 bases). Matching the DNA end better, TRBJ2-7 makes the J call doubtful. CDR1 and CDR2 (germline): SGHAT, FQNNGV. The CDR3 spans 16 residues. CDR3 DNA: TGTGCCAGCAGCTTAGCGGGACTGTCTAGGCTCTACGAGCAGTACTTC. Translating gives CASSLAGLSRLYEQYF.

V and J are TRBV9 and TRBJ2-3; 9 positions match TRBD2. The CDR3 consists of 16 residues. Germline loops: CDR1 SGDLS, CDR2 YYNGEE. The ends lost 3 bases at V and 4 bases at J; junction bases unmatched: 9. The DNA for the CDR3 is TGTGCCAGCAGCGGCCACTCTCGCGGGGGGGCAGATACGCAGTATTTT. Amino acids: CASSGHSRGGADTQYF. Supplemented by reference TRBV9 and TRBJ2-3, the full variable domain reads DSGVTQTPKHLITATGQRVTLRCSPRSGDLSVYWYQQSLDQGLQFLIQYYNGEERAKGNILERFSAQQFPDLHSELNLSSLELGDSALYFCASSGHSRGGADTQYFGPGTRLTVL.

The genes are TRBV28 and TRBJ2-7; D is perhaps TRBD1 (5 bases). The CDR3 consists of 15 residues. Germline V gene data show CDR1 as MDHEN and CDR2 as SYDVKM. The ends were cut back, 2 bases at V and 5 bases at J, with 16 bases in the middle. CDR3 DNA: TGTGCCAGCAGTTTAACAGGAGTTAGGGCCGACGAGCAGTACTTC. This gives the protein CASSLTGVRADEQYF.

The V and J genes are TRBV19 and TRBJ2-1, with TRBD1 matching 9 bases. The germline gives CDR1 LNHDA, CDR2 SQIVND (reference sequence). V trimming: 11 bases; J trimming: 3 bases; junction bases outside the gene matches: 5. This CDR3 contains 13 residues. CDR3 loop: CASEGQGYNEQFF. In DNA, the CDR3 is TGTGCCTCGGAGGGACAGGGCTACAATGAGCAGTTCTTC.